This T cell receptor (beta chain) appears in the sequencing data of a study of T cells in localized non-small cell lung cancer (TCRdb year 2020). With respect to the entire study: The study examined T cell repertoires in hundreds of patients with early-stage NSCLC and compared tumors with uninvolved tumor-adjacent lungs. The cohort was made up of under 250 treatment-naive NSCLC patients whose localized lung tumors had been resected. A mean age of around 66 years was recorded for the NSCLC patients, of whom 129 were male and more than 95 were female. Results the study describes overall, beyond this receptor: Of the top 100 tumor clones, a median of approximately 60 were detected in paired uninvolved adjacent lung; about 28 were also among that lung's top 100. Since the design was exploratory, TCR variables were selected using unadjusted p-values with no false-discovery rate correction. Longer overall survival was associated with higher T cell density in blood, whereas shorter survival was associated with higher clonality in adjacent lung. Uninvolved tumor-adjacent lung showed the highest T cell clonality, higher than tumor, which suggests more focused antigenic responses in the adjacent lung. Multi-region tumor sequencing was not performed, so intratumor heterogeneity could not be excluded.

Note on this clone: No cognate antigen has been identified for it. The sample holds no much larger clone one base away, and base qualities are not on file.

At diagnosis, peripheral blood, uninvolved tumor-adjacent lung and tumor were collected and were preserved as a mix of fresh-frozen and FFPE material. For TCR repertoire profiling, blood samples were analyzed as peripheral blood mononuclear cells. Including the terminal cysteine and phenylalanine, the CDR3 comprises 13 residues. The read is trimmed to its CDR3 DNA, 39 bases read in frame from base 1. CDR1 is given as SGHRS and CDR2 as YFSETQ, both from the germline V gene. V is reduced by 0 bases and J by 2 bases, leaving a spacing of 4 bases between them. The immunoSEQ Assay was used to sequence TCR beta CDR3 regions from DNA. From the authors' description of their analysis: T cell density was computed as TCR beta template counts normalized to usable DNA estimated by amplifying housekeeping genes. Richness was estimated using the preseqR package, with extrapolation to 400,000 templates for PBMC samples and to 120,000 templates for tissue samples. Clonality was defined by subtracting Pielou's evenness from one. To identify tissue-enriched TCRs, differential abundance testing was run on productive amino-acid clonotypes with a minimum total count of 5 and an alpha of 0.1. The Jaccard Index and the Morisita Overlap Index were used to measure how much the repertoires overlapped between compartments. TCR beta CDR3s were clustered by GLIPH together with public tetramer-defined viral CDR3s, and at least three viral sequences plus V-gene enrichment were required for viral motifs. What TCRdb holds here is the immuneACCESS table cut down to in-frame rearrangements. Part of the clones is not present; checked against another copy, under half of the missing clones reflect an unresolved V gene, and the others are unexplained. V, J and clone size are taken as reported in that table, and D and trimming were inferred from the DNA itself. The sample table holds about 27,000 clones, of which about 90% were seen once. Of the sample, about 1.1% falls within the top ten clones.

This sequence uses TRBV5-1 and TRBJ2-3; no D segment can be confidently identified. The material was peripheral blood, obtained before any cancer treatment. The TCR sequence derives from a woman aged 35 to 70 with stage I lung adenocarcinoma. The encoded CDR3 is CASSLDNTDTQYF. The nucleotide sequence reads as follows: TGCGCCAGCAGCTTGGACAACACAGATACGCAGTATTTT.